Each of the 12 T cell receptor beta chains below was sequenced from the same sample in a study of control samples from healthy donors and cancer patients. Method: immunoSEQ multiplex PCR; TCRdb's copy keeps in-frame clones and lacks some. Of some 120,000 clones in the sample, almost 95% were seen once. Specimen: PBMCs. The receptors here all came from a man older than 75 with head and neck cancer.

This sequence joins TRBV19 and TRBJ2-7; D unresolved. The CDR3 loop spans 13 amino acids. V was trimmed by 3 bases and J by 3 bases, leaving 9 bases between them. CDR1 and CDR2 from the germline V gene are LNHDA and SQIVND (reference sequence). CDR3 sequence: CASSMSVIYEQYF. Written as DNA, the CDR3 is TGTGCCAGTAGTATGTCGGTCATCTACGAGCAGTACTTC.

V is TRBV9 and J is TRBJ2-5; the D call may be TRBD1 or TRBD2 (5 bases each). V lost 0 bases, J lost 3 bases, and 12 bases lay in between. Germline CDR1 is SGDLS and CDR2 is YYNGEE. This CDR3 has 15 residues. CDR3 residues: CASSVVGQGEETQYF. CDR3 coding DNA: TGTGCCAGCAGCGTAGTTGGGCAGGGAGAAGAGACCCAGTACTTC.

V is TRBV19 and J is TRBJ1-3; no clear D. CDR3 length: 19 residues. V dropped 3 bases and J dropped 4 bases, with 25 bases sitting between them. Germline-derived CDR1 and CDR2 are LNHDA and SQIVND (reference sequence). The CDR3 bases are TGTGCCAGTAGTATTATTGCCCAGGCGCGCCCAGGCTGGGGAAACACCATATATTTT. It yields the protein CASSIIAQARPGWGNTIYF.

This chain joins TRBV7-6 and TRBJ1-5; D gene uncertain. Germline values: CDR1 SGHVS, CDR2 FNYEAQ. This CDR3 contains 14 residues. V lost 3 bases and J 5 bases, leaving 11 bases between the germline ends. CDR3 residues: CASSFASVDQPQHF. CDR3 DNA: TGTGCCAGCAGCTTCGCCTCAGTCGATCAGCCCCAGCATTTT.

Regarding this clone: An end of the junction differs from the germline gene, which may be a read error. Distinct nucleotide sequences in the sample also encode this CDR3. The CDR3 sequence is CASRRQTTNEKLFF. DNA for the CDR3: TGCGCCAGCAGACGACAGACAACTAATGAAAAACTGTTTTTT. This sequence joins TRBV27 and TRBJ1-4; possible D gene TRBD1, 5 bases. The CDR3 is made up of 14 amino acids. Germline V lookup: CDR1 MNHEY, CDR2 SMNVEV (reference sequence).

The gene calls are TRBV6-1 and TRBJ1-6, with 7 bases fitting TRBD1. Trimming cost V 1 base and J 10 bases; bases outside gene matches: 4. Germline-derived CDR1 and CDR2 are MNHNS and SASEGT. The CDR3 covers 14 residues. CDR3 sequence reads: CASSEVTGESPLHF. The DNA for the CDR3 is TGTGCCAGCAGTGAAGTTACAGGGGAATCACCCCTCCACTTT.

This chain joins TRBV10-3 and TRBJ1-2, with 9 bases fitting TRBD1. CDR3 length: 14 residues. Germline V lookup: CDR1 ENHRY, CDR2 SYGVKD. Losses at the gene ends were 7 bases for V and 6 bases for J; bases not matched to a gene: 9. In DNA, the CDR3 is TGTGCCATCAACAGGGGACAGGGACACGATGGCTACACCTTC. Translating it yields CAINRGQGHDGYTF.

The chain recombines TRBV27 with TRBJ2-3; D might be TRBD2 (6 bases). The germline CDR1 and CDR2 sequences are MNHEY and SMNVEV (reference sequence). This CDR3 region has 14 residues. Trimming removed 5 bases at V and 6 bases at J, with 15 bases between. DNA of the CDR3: TGTGCCAGCAGTCCCGGGACTCGAGGCGATACGCAGTATTTT. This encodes CASSPGTRGDTQYF.

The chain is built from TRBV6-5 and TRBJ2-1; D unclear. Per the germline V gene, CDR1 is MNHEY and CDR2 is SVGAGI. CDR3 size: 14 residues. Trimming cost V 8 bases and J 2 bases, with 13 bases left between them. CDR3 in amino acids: CASHGYKTYNEQFF. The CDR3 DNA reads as TGTGCCAGCCATGGGTACAAAACCTACAATGAGCAGTTCTTC.

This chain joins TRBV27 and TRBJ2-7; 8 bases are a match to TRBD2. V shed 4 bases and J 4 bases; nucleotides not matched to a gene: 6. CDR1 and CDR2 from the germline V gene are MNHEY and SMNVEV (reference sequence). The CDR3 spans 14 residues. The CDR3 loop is CASSSGGPTYEQYF. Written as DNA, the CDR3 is TGTGCCAGCAGTTCGGGAGGGCCGACTTACGAGCAGTACTTC.

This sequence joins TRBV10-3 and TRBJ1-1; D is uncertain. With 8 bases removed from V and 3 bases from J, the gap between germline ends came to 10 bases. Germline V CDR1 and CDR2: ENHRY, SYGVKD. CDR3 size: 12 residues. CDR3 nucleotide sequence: TGTGCCATCTCTCCGAGCGACACTGAAGCTTTCTTT. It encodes CAISPSDTEAFF.

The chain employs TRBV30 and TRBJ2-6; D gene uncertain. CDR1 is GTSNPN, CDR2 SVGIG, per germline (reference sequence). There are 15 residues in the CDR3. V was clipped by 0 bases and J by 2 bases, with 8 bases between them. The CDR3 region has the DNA TGTGCCTGGAGTGTAAAGACACCTGGGGCCAACGTCCTGACTTTC. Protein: CAWSVKTPGANVLTF. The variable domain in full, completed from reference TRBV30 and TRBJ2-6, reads SQTIHQWPATLVQPVGSPLSLECTVEGTSNPNLYWYRQAAGRGLQLLFYSVGIGQISSEVPQNLSASRPQDRQFILSSKKLLLSDSGFYLCAWSVKTPGANVLTFGAGSRLTVL.